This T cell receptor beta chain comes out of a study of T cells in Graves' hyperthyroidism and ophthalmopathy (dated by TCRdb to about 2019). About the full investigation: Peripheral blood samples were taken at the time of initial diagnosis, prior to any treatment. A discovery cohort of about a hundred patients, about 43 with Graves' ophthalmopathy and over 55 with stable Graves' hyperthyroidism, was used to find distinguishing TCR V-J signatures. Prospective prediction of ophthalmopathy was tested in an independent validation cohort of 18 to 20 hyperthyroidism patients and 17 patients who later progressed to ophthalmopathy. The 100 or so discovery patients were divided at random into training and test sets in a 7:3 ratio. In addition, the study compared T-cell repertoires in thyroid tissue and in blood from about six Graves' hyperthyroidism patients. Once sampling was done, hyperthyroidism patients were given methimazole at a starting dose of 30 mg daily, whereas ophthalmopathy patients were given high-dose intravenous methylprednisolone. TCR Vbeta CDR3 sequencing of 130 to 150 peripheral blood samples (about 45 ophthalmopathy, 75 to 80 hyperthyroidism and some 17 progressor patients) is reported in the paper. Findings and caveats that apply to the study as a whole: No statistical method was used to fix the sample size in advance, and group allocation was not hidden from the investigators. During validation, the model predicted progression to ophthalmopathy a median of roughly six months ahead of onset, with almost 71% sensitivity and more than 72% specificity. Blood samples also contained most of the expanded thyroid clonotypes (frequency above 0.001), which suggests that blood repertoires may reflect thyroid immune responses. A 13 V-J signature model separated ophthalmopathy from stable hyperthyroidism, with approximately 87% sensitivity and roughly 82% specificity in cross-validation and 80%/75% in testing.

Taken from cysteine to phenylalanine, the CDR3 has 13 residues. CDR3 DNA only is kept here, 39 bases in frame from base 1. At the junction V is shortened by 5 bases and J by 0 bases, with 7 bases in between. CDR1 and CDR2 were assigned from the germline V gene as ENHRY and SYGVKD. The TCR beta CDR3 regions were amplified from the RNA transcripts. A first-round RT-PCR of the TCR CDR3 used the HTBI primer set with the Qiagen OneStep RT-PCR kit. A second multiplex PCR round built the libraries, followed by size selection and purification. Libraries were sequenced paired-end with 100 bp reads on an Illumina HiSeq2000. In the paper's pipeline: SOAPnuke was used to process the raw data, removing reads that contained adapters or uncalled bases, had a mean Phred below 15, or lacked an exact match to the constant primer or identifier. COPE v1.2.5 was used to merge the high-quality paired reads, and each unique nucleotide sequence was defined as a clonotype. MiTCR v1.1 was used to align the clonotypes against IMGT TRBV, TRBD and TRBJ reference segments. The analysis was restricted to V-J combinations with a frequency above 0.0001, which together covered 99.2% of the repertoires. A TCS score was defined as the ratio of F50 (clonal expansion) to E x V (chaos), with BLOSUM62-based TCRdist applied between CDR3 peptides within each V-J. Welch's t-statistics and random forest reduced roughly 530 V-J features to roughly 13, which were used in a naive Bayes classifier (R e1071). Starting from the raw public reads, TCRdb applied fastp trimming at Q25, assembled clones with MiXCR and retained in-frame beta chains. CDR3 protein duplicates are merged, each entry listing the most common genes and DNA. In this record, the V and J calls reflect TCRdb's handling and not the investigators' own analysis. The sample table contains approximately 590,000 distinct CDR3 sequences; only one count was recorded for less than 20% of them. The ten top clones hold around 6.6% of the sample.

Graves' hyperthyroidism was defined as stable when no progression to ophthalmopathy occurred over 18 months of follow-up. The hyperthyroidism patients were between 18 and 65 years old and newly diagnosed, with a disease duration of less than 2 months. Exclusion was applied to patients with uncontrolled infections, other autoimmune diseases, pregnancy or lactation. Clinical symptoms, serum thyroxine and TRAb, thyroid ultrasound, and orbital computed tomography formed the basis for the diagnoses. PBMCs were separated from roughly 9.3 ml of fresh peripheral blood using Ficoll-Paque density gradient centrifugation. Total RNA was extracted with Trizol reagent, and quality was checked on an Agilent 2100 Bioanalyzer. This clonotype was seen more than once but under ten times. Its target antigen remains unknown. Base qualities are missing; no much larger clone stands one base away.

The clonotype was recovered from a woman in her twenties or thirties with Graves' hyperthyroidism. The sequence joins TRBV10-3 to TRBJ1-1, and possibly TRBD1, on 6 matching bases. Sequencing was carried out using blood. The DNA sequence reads TGTGCCATCAGTCAGGGGATGAACACTGAAGCTTTCTTT. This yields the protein CAISQGMNTEAFF.